This TCR beta chain is drawn from a study of cytomegalovirus exposure and HLA in healthy donors. PCR amplification relied on 60 Vbeta primers (plus 13 Jbeta primers). Sequencing was performed with immunoSEQ multiplex PCR; in TCRdb, only in-frame clones are kept and a portion is missing. The sample lists under 200,000 clones, 75% to 85% seen once, with approximately 2% in the top ten. Notes on this clone: The antigen is unknown.

There are 15 residues in the CDR3. Germline CDR1 KGHSH, CDR2 LQKENI. Overall study results and limits: Exclusion as indistinguishable affected some V segments, including TRBV6-2 and TRBV6-3.

This sequence joins TRBV18 and TRBJ2-5; D may be TRBD1 (5 bases). The DNA end is more similar to TRBJ2-7, so the J call may be wrong. Sequences were obtained from PBMCs. This receptor was identified in a woman aged 18 to 35 in good health and CMV-seronegative. The CDR3 spells CASSPPNRIPYEQYF. The CDR3, as DNA: TGTGCCAGCTCACCACCAAACAGGATCCCCTACGAGCAGTACTTC.